The 27 T cell receptor beta chains reported below all come from one sample, sequenced in a study of blood T cells in healthy people across ages. With a J-beta primer mix and a sample-barcoded 5' primer, a second PCR ran about 7 to 12 cycles. TCRdb ran MiXCR on the 5' RACE reads and lists one entry per CDR3 protein. The data contain some 1.5 million distinct CDR3 sequences, 28% of them singletons. The sample consisted of blood. Source of these receptors: a woman between 25 and 40 years old in good health.

V is TRBV29-1 and J is TRBJ1-2; 7 bases map to TRBD1. The V segment lost 3 bases and the J segment 1 base; nucleotides outside the gene matches: 8. CDR1 is SQVTM and CDR2 is ANQGSEA in the germline V gene. The CDR3 is made up of 15 amino acids. The CDR3 spells CSVDSPGQSNYGYTF. The DNA for the CDR3 is TGCAGCGTTGATTCCCCGGGACAGAGTAACTATGGCTACACCTTC.

The J gene is TRBJ1-4, the V gene TRBV20-1; no firm D call. The CDR3 runs to 13 residues. V was pared by 1 base and J by 6 bases, with 9 bases between. The V gene's germline CDR1 is DFQATT and CDR2 SNEGSKA (reference sequence). The CDR3 is CSARGDPYEKLFF. CDR3 nucleotide sequence: TGCAGTGCTAGAGGTGACCCTTATGAAAAACTGTTTTTT.

This clonotype was seen many times. The J gene is TRBJ1-2, the V gene TRBV25-1, with TRBD1 as a possible D gene (6 bases). Germline V CDR1 and CDR2: MGHDK, SYGVNS. There are 14 residues in the CDR3. The V and J ends lost 3 bases and 7 bases respectively, with 15 bases between them. The CDR3 sequence is CASSENRVSRGYTF. CDR3 sequence (DNA): TGTGCCAGCAGTGAGAACAGGGTTTCCCGTGGCTACACCTTC.

This clonotype was seen a handful of times. The chain has TRBV3-1 and TRBJ2-4, with D possibly being TRBD1 or TRBD2 (5 bases each). The CDR3 is made up of 14 amino acids. Germline assignment: CDR1 LGHDT and CDR2 YNNKEL (reference sequence). V was trimmed by 4 bases and J by 7 bases, leaving 14 bases between them. CDR3: CASSRSAWGNIQYF. The CDR3 DNA reads TGTGCCAGCAGCCGTTCCGCCTGGGGGAACATTCAGTACTTC.

This clonotype was detected many times. This chain joins TRBV29-1 and TRBJ2-4; D ambiguous. The CDR3 is made up of 11 amino acids. Trimming took off 2 bases at V and 7 bases at J, with 6 bases between the two ends. Germline lookup yields CDR1 SQVTM and CDR2 ANQGSEA. The CDR3 coding sequence is TGCAGCGTTGAAAAGGCTAACATTCAGTACTTC. It specifies CSVEKANIQYF.

This chain joins TRBV27 and TRBJ2-1, with D hard to call. The germline gives CDR1 MNHEY, CDR2 SMNVEV (reference sequence). The ends were cut back, 4 bases at V and 5 bases at J, with 6 bases in the middle. This CDR3 has 12 amino acids. The CDR3 region is CASSSDHNEQFF. For the CDR3, the DNA is TGTGCCAGCAGTTCCGACCACAATGAGCAGTTCTTC.

The chain uses TRBV5-1 and TRBJ2-5; 7 bases align to TRBD1. The germline gives CDR1 SGHRS, CDR2 YFSETQ. Losses at the gene ends were 3 bases for V and 4 bases for J; bases not matched to a gene: 9. The CDR3 is 15 amino acids. DNA for the CDR3: TGCGCCAGCAGCTCAACCGGGACAGAGAGAGAGACCCAGTACTTC. This sequence encodes CASSSTGTERETQYF.

On this clonotype: A read error may produce the germline difference seen at one junction end. The rearrangement uses TRBV29-1 and TRBJ2-2; 9 bases are shared with TRBD1. The germline V gene has CDR1 SQVTM and CDR2 ANQGSEA. The CDR3 has 14 residues. CDR3 in amino acids: CSGTGTGNTGELFF. CDR3 nucleotide sequence: TGCAGCGGCACCGGGACAGGGAACACCGGGGAACTGTTTTTT.

Only a few counts were recorded for this clonotype. The chain recombines TRBV12-3 or TRBV12-4 with TRBJ1-2; TRBD1 is a possible D gene (5 bases). V dropped 8 bases and J dropped 4 bases, with 8 bases sitting between them. The CDR3 contains 11 residues. CDR3 nucleotide sequence: TGTGCCAGCCGGGACGGCTATGGCTACACCTTC. Its translation is CASRDGYGYTF.

This clonotype was found a few times. V and J are TRBV19 and TRBJ1-6, with no clear D. Germline V gene data show CDR1 as LNHDA and CDR2 as SQIVND (reference sequence). V lost 3 bases and J 8 bases, leaving 8 bases between the germline ends. This CDR3 spans 13 amino acids. The CDR3 coding sequence is TGTGCCAGTAGTATTCGGGTGGATTCACCCCTCCACTTT. Translation: CASSIRVDSPLHF.

This chain uses TRBV14 with TRBJ2-7; TRBD2 agrees at 7 bases. Germline assignment: CDR1 SGHDN and CDR2 FVKESK. J gave up 2 bases and V 0 bases, and 4 bases lay outside the gene matches. This CDR3 has 15 residues. CDR3 nucleotide sequence: TGTGCCAGCAGCCAAGATTGGGGGGGAGCCTACGAGCAGTACTTC. Its protein product is CASSQDWGGAYEQYF.

This clonotype was found once. A much larger clone lies a single base off, so this may be a read error. The chain carries TRBV4-3 and TRBJ1-2; a weak D match, TRBD1 (5 bases). Looked up from germline, CDR1 is LGHNA and CDR2 is YSLEER. The CDR3 extends over 16 amino acids. The germline V and J ends were trimmed by 4 bases and 1 base, with 16 bases remaining between them. CDR3 nucleotides: TGCGCCAGCAGCCTCCAAGTAGGGGCGAATAACTATGGCTACACCTTC. It yields the protein CASSLQVGANNYGYTF.

This clonotype was detected a few times. This chain connects TRBV7-3 to TRBJ2-1; D gene unclear. The V gene lost 5 bases and the J gene lost 6 bases, with 20 bases spanning the gap. The germline gives CDR1 SGHTA, CDR2 FQGTGA. The CDR3 is 16 amino acids. CDR3 sequence: CASSPIPGSLANEQFF. CDR3 DNA sequence: TGTGCCAGCAGCCCCATCCCCGGGTCTCTGGCCAATGAGCAGTTCTTC.

This clonotype was seen a handful of times. The chain is built from TRBV7-2 and TRBJ2-5; D is perhaps TRBD2 (6 bases). Germline V gene data show CDR1 as SGHTA and CDR2 as FQGNSA. This CDR3 has 16 residues. The germline V and J ends were trimmed by 5 bases and 2 bases, with 18 bases remaining between them. The CDR3 sequence: CASSRIRVGGQETQYF. CDR3 DNA: TGTGCCAGCAGCCGGATTCGAGTCGGGGGTCAAGAGACCCAGTACTTC.

The chain carries TRBV25-1 and TRBJ2-1; D may match TRBD1 or TRBD2 (5 bases each). CDR3 length: 14 amino acids. Germline CDR1 and CDR2: MGHDK and SYGVNS. The V end lost 4 bases, the J end lost 3 bases, and 10 bases lay between the germline ends. The CDR3 DNA sequence: TGTGCCAGCAGTGGGGACCTAAGCTACAATGAGCAGTTCTTC. Translating gives CASSGDLSYNEQFF.

The chain carries TRBV21-1 and TRBJ1-2; TRBD1 is taken as the D call from the table, unchecked against the DNA. TRBV21-1 is a pseudogene segment. This CDR3 comprises 16 residues. The CDR3 DNA sequence: TGTGCCAGCAGCAAATTTGGAAAGGGGCTTTTCTATGGCTACACCTTC. Its protein is CASSKFGKGLFYGYTF.

This clonotype was seen only a few times. This chain joins TRBV29-1 and TRBJ2-7; TRBD1 matches at 7 bases. Germline V gene lookup returns CDR1 SQVTM and CDR2 ANQGSEA. With 6 bases clipped from V and 3 bases from J, the junction kept 5 bases outside the gene matches. The CDR3 contains 12 residues. The CDR3 region is CSVRRDSYEQYF. The CDR3 DNA reads as TGCAGCGTGCGCCGGGACAGCTACGAGCAGTACTTC.

At least ten counts were recorded for this clonotype. The CDR3 reads CATSPRRVAMDEQFF. The CDR3 DNA sequence: TGTGCCACCAGCCCAAGACGGGTAGCGATGGATGAGCAGTTCTTC. The chain uses TRBV15 and TRBJ2-1; possibly TRBD2 for D (5 bases). The germline gives CDR1 LNHNV, CDR2 YYDKDF (reference sequence). V lost 5 bases and J lost 8, with 19 bases in between. The CDR3 spans 15 residues.

This clonotype was observed a few times. The V and J genes are TRBV6-6 and TRBJ1-5; the match to TRBD1 covers 7 bases. The CDR3 extends over 16 amino acids. Germline assignment: CDR1 MNHNY and CDR2 SVGAGI (reference sequence). The V segment lost 8 bases and the J segment 0 bases; nucleotides outside the gene matches: 10. DNA for the CDR3: TGTGCCAGCGGAGCCTACGACAGGGATAGCAATCAGCCCCAGCATTTT. As protein: CASGAYDRDSNQPQHF.

Comments on this clonotype: A much larger clone lies a single base off, so this may be a read error. This rearrangement joins TRBV20-1 to TRBJ2-7, with a weak D call TRBD2 (5 bases). The DNA end is a closer match to TRBJ2-5, so the J assignment may be wrong. There are 14 residues in the CDR3. Per germline, CDR1 DFQATT and CDR2 SNEGSKA (reference sequence). DNA of the CDR3: TGCAGTGCTGGAAGACTATCGACGGAGGAGACCCAGTACTTC. This encodes CSAGRLSTEETQYF.

The genes are TRBV7-2 and TRBJ2-3; 9 nucleotides agree with TRBD2. Germline V gives CDR1 SGHTA, CDR2 FQGNSA. With 1 base clipped from V and 0 bases from J, the junction kept 8 bases outside the gene matches. This CDR3 contains 18 residues. DNA of the CDR3: TGTGCCAGCAGCTTAGGCCTAGCGGGGAGATACAGCACAGATACGCAGTATTTT. As protein: CASSLGLAGRYSTDTQYF.

This clonotype was counted at least ten times. This chain uses TRBV29-1 with TRBJ2-7, with 11 bases fitting TRBD1. J was trimmed by 3 bases and V by 7 bases; bases with no gene match: 8. Germline CDR1 SQVTM, CDR2 ANQGSEA. The CDR3 totals 14 residues. CDR3 amino acids: CSAQGQGVFYEQYF. In DNA, the CDR3 is TGCAGCGCCCAGGGACAGGGGGTTTTCTACGAGCAGTACTTC.

This clonotype was observed a handful of times. An end of the junction differs from the germline gene, which may be a read error. V gene TRBV20-1 combines with J gene TRBJ2-1, with TRBD1 matching 7 bases. From germline, CDR1 is DFQATT and CDR2 SNEGSKA (reference sequence). The CDR3 has 16 residues. CDR3 sequence: CSTRPIRDRRYNEQFF. Here the CDR3 DNA reads TGCAGTACTAGACCCATCCGGGACAGAAGATACAATGAGCAGTTCTTC.

Note on this clonotype: A much larger clone sits a single nucleotide away, making a read error possible. Here the CDR3 omits its conserved ending phenylalanine or tryptophan, so a read error is the likely source. CDR3 loop: CSVERGGETQYL. CDR3 sequence (DNA): TGCAGCGTTGAGCGGGGGGGGGAGACCCAGTACCTC. The chain recombines TRBV29-1 with TRBJ2-5; 9 nucleotides match TRBD2. The germline gives CDR1 SQVTM, CDR2 ANQGSEA. V dropped 3 bases and J dropped 5; count of bases not matched to a gene: 1. This CDR3 region has 12 residues.

The rearrangement joins TRBV27 to TRBJ2-1, with D possibly TRBD2 on 6 matching bases. Per the germline V gene, CDR1 is MNHEY and CDR2 is SMNVEV (reference sequence). V dropped 8 bases and J dropped 4 bases, with 12 bases sitting between them. The CDR3 is 13 residues long. The CDR3 bases are TGTGCCAGCCTGGGGGGACCTTACAATGAGCAGTTCTTC. Translating gives CASLGGPYNEQFF.

This clonotype was counted a few times. V usage is TRBV5-1 and J usage is TRBJ1-6; D is ambiguous. The V gene's germline CDR1 is SGHRS and CDR2 YFSETQ. The CDR3 is 16 residues long. The V and J ends lost 0 bases and 6 bases respectively, with 13 bases between them. The CDR3 here is CASSLEEGAANSPLHF. CDR3 DNA sequence: TGCGCCAGCAGCTTGGAGGAGGGAGCCGCTAATTCACCCCTCCACTTT.

About this clonotype itself: A much larger clone sits a single nucleotide away, making a read error possible. The V call is TRBV12-3 or TRBV12-4, the J call TRBJ2-5, with a possible D match to TRBD2 (7 bases). Trimming stripped 1 base from V and 11 bases from J, with 29 bases between. This CDR3 contains 18 residues. CDR3 protein: CASSLGPPRAGAPDEQYF. The DNA of the CDR3 is TGTGCCAGCAGTTTAGGCCCCCCTCGCGCGGGGGCGCCGGATGAGCAGTACTTC.